This entry concerns a single T cell receptor (beta chain). This entry is derived from a study of sequential checkpoint blockade in melanoma. Libraries were prepared by immunoSEQ multiplex PCR; TCRdb keeps only in-frame clonotypes and omits some of them. Of over 5,500 clones in the sample, roughly 26% were seen once. Regarding treatment: randomized to nivolumab then ipilimumab (arm A) or the reverse (arm B). CDR1 is MDHEN, CDR2 SYDVKM, per germline. Trimming at V came to 2 bases and at J to 7 bases, leaving 4 bases not matched to a gene. The CDR3 loop spans 14 amino acids. The material was tumor tissue (inferred from file names), obtained from a patient given nivolumab and ipilimumab in sequence. The source is a human donor with melanoma. J is TRBJ1-2 and V is TRBV28; 10 bases fit TRBD1. The CDR3, as DNA: TGTGCCAGCAGTTTACAGACAGGGGGCGGTGGCTACACCTTC. Its translation is CASSLQTGGGGYTF.